This TCR beta chain was captured by sequencing in a study of T cell responses to AZD1222 COVID-19 vaccine. The study, taken as a whole, reports: Females made up more of the donors, who were largely white British, and clonal diversity may have come out too low.

The germline gives CDR1 LGHDT, CDR2 YNNKEL (reference sequence). V lost 7 bases to trimming and J lost 4 bases; unmatched junction nucleotides: 5. The CDR3 consists of 13 residues. Profiling relied on immunoSEQ multiplex PCR, and the TCRdb table lists in-frame clones only, not all of them. The top ten clones hold around a tenth of a sample with 100,000 to 150,000 clones, about 90% of them seen once. This clone was seen a single time. Its antigen is as yet unknown. The sequence came from an adult in good health. The V call is TRBV3-1 (or the pseudogene TRBV3-2), the J call TRBJ2-3; 7 bases align to TRBD2. The starting material was peripheral blood, obtained on day 0 of AZD1222 vaccination. CDR3 in amino acids: CASTWEGSDTQYF. CDR3 DNA sequence: TGTGCCAGCACCTGGGAGGGCTCAGATACGCAGTATTTT.